The T cell receptor (beta chain) under discussion was sequenced for a study of blood T cell repertoires in COVID-19. Study information: COVID-19 samples collected from the United States, Italy and Spain covered acute and convalescent phases. Nucleic acid was either cDNA or gDNA, and it came from T cells, B-cell-depleted T cells, or PBMCs.

How the authors handled the data: Estimated nucleated cell counts came from reference gene primer amplification. Assay used: immunoSEQ multiplex PCR; TCRdb lists only in-frame clones, some missing. The DNA gave D and trimming, while V, J and clone size come from that table. The profile shows over 120,000 clones, 65% to 85% of them singletons. Germline V CDR1 and CDR2: MGHRA, YSYEKL. This CDR3 has 18 residues. The germline V and J ends were trimmed by 0 bases and 6 bases, with 21 bases remaining between them. The gene calls are TRBV4-1 and TRBJ2-1, with D possibly matching TRBD2 (6 bases). The TCR originated in a woman aged 55-69 years with acute or convalescent COVID-19. Specimen: peripheral blood. The CDR3 DNA reads as TGCGCCAGCAGCCAAGATACGGCTGGGGGACTCCTGGGCAATGAGCAGTTCTTC. Encoded protein: CASSQDTAGGLLGNEQFF.